The source of this TCR beta chain is a study of OX40 agonist ivuxolimab in advanced cancers. Study results and limitations: In CD8+ T cells, expanded clones were on average more numerous than in CD4+.

The protocol was immunoSEQ multiplex PCR, while the TCRdb copy is restricted to in-frame clones and leaves out a portion. The repertoire holds 55,000 to 85,000 clones, with about nine tenths as singletons. As to this clone: The antigen remains unidentified.

V lost 1 base and J 8 bases, leaving 4 bases between the germline ends. The germline CDR1 and CDR2 sequences are SGHRS and YFSETQ. The CDR3 is 11 residues long. The TCR was taken from an adult with an advanced solid tumor such as melanoma, head and neck, liver or kidney cancer. The specimen comprised CD4+ or CD8+ T cells sorted from blood, sampled in a trial of the OX40 agonist ivuxolimab. The rearrangement uses TRBV5-1 and TRBJ2-1; no clear D gene. CDR3 sequence (DNA): TGCGCCAGCAGCTTGTGGGATGAGCAGTTCTTC. Translated: CASSLWDEQFF.